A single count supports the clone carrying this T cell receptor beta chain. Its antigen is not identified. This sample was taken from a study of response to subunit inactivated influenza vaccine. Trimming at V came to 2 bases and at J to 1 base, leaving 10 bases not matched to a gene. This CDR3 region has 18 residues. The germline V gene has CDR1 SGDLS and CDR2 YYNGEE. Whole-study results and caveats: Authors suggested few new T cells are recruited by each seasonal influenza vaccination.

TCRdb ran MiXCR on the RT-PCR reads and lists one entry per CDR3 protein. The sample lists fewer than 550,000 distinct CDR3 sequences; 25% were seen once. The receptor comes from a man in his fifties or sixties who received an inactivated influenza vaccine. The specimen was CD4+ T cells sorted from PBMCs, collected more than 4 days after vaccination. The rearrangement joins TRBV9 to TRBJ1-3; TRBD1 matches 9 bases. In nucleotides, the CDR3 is TGTGCCAGCAGCGTTAGCCTTTCGGACAGGGGTTCTGGAAACACCATATATTTT. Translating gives CASSVSLSDRGSGNTIYF.